Each of the 2 T cell receptor beta chains below was sequenced from the same sample in a study of response to subunit inactivated influenza vaccine. Using its own MiXCR run on the RT-PCR reads, TCRdb lists one record per CDR3 protein. The sample records some 190,000 distinct CDR3 sequences, about an eighth being singletons. The sequencing here drew on CD8+ T cells sorted from PBMCs, taken about 5 days after vaccination. The receptors stem from a man over 45 who received an inactivated influenza vaccine.

As for this clonotype: The junction differs from germline at one of its ends, possibly a read error. This chain joins TRBV19 and TRBJ1-5; no reliable D call. Germline lookup yields CDR1 LNHDA and CDR2 SQIVND (reference sequence). This CDR3 is built from 15 residues. The CDR3 DNA follows: TGTGCCAGTAGCCATGCCCCCATTAGCAATCAGCTCCAGCATTTT. Translated, it gives CASSHAPISNQLQHF.

In its sample, this clonotype was seen a few times. This chain uses TRBV10-2 with TRBJ2-3; unclear D gene. The CDR3 length is 15 residues. Germline CDR1 WSHSY, CDR2 SAAADI. V shed 1 base and J shed 2 bases, with 10 bases lying between them. The DNA for the CDR3 is TGCGCCAGCAGTGAGTTCCGGACCCCCACAGATACGCAGTATTTT. It is translated as CASSEFRTPTDTQYF.